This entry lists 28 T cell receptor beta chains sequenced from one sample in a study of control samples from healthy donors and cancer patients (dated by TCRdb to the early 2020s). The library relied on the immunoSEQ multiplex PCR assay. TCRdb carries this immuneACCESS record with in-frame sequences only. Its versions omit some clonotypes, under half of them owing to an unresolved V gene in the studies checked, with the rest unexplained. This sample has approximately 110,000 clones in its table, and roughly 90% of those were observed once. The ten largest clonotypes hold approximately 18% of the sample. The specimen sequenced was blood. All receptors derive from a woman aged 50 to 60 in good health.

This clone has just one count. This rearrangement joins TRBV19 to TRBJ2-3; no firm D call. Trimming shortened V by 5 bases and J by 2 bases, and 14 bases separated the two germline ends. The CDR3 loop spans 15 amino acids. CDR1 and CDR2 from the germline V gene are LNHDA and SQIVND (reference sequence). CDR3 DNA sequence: TGTGCCAGTAGTGGGCCGGCAACGTTCACAGATACGCAGTATTTT. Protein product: CASSGPATFTDTQYF.

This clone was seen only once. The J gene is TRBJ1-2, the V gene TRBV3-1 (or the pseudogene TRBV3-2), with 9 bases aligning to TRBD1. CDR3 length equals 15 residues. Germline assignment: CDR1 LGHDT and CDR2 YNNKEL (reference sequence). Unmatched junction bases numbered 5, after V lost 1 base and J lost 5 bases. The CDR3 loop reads CASSQGTGGSYGYTF. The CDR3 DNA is TGTGCCAGCAGCCAAGGAACAGGGGGCAGTTATGGCTACACCTTC.

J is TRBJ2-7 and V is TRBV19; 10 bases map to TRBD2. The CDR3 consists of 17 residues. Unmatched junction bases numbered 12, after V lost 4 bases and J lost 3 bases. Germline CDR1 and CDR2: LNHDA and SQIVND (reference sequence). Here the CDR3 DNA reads TGTGCCAGTAGTACCCGGGTAGCGGGGGGACCTAACTACGAGCAGTACTTC. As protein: CASSTRVAGGPNYEQYF.

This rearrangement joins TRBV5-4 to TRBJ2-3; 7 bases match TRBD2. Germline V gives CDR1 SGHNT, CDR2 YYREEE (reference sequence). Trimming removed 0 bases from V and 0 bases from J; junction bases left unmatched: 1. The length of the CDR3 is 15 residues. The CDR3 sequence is CASSLGGLSTDTQYF. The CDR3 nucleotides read TGTGCCAGCAGCTTGGGGGGACTAAGCACAGATACGCAGTATTTT. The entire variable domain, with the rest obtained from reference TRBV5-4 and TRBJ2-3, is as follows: ETGVTQSPTHLIKTRGQQVTLRCSSQSGHNTVSWYQQALGQGPQFIFQYYREEENGRGNFPPRFSGLQFPNYSSELNVNALELDDSALYLCASSLGGLSTDTQYFGPGTRLTVL.

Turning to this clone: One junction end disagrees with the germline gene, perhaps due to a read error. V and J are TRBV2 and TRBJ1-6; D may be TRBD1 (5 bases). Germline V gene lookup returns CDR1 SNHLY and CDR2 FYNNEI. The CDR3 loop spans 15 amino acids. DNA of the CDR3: TGTGCCAGCAGCGAAGCGGGGACTAAAAATTCACCCCTCCACTTT. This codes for CASSEAGTKNSPLHF.

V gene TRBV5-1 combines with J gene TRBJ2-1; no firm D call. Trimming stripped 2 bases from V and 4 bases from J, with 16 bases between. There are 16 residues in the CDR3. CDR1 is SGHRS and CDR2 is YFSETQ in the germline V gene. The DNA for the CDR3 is TGCGCCAGCAGCTTCGACCCCGGCAACCGGTACAATGAGCAGTTCTTC. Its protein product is CASSFDPGNRYNEQFF.

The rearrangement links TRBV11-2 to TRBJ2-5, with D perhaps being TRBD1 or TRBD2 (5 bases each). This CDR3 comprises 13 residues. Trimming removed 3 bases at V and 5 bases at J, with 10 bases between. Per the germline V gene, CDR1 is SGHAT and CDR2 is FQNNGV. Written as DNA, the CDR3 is TGTGCCAGCAGCTTTTGGGGGTTCGAGACCCAGTACTTC. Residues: CASSFWGFETQYF.

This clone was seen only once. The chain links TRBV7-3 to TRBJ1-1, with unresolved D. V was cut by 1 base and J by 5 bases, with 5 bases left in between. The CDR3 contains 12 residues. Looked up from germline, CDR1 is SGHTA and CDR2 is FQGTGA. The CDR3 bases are TGTGCCAGCAGCTTAATAGGGACTGAAGCTTTCTTT. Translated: CASSLIGTEAFF.

The CDR3 is CASSFGDGYTF. The CDR3 DNA reads as TGTGCCAGCAGTTTCGGGGATGGCTACACCTTC. The chain couples TRBV12-3 or TRBV12-4 to TRBJ1-2; no clear D. CDR3 size: 11 residues. Trimming stripped 3 bases from V and 6 bases from J, with 5 bases between.

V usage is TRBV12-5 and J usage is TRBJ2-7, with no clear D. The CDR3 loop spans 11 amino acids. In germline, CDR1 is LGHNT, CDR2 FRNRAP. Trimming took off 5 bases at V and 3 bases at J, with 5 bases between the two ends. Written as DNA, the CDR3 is TGTGCTAGTGGTAAGGGCTACGAGCAGTACGTC. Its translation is CASGKGYEQYV.

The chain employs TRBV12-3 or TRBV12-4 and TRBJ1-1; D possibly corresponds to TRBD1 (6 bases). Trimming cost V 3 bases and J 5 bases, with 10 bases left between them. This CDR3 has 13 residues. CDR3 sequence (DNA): TGTGCCAGCAGTTTTACAGGGCGGACTGAAGCTTTCTTT. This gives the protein CASSFTGRTEAFF.

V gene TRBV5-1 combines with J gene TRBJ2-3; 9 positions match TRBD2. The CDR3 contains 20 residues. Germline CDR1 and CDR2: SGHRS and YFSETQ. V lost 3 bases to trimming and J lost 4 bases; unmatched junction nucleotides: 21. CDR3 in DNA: TGCGCCAGCAGCTCAATTGCTGGGCGGGAGGGCAGGCAGGGATCAGATACGCAGTATTTT. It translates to CASSSIAGREGRQGSDTQYF. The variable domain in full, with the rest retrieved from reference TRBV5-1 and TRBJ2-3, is KAGVTQTPRYLIKTRGQQVTLSCSPISGHRSVSWYQQTPGQGLQFLFEYFSETQRNKGNFPGRFSGRQFSNSRSEMNVSTLELGDSALYLCASSSIAGREGRQGSDTQYFGPGTRLTVL.

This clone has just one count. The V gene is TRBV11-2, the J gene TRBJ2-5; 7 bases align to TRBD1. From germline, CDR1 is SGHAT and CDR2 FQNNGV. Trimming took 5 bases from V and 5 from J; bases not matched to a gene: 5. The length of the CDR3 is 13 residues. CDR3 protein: CASSKGARETQYF. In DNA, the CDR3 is TGTGCCAGCAGCAAGGGGGCGAGGGAGACCCAGTACTTC.

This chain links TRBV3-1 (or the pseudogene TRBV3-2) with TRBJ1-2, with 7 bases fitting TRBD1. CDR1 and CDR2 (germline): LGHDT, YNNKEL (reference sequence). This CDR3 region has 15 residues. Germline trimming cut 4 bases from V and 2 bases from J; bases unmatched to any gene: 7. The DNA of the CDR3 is TGTGCCAGCAGCCGAAGTGACAGGGTGAACTATGGCTACACCTTC. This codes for CASSRSDRVNYGYTF.

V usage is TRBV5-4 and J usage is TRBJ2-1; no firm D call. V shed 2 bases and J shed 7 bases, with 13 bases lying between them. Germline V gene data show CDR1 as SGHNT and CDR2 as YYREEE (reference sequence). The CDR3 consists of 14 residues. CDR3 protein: CASSLEPDYNEQFF. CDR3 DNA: TGTGCCAGCAGCTTAGAACCGGATTATAATGAGCAGTTCTTC.

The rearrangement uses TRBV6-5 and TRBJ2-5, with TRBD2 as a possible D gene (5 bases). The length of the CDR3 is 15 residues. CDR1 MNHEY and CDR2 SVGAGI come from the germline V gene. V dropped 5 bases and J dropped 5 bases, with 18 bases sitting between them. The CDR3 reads CASSRPRVGGETQYF. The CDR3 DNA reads TGTGCCAGCAGTCGACCGAGGGTTGGAGGTGAGACCCAGTACTTC.

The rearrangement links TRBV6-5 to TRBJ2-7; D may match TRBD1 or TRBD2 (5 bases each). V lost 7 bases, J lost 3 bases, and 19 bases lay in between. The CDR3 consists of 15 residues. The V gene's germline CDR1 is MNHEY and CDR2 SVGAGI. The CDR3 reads CASMHRGYHIYEQYF. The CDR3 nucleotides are TGTGCCAGCATGCATCGGGGCTACCATATCTACGAGCAGTACTTC.

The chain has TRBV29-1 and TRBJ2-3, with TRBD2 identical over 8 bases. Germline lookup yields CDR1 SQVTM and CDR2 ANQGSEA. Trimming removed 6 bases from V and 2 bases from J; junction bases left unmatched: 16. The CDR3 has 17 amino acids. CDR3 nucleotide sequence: TGCAGCGTGGTCAAGCGGGAGAGAAGCTTCGTCACAGATACGCAGTATTTT. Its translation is CSVVKRERSFVTDTQYF.

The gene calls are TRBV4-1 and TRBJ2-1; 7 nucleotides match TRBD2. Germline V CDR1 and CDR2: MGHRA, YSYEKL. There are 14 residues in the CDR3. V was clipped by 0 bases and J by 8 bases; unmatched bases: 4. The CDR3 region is CASSQDPGGDEQFF. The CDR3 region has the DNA TGCGCCAGCAGCCAAGACCCGGGGGGTGATGAGCAGTTCTTC.

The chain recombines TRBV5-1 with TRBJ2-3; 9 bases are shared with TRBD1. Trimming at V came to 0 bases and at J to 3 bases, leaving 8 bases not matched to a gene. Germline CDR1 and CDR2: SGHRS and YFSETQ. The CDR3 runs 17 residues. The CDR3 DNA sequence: TGCGCCAGCAGCTTGGGCCACCGGGACAGGGAGACAGATACGCAGTATTTT. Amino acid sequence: CASSLGHRDRETDTQYF.

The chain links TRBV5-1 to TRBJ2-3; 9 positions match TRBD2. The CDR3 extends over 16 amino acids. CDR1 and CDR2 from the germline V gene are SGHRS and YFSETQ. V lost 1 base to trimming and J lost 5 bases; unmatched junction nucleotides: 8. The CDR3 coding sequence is TGCGCCAGCAGCTTGTATAGCGGGGGCGAGGGAGATACGCAGTATTTT. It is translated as CASSLYSGGEGDTQYF.

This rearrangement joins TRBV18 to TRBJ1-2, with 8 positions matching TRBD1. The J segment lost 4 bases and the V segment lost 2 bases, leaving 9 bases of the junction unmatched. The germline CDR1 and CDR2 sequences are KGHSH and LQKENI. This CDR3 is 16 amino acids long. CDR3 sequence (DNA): TGTGCCAGCTCACCAAACGGACAGGGCGCCTCCTATGGCTACACCTTC. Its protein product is CASSPNGQGASYGYTF.

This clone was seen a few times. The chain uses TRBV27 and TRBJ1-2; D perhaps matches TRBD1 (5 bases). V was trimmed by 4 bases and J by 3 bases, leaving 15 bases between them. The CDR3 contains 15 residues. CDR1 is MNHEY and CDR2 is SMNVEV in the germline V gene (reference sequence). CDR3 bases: TGTGCCAGCAGTTCGAAGAGAGACAGTTACTATGGCTACACCTTC. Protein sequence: CASSSKRDSYYGYTF.

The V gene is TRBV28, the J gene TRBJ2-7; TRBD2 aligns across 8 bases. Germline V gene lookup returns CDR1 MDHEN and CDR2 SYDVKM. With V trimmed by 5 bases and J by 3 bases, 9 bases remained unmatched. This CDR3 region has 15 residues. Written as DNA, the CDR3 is TGTGCCAGCAGTCGAGCCGGGACTAGTCGCTACGAGCAGTACGTC. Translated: CASSRAGTSRYEQYV.

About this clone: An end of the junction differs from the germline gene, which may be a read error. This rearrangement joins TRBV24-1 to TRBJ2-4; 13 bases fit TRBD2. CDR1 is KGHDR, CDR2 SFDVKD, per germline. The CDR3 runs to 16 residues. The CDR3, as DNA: TGTGCCACCAGTGAAGGACTAGCGGGAGCCCAAAACATTCAGTACTTC. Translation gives CATSEGLAGAQNIQYF.

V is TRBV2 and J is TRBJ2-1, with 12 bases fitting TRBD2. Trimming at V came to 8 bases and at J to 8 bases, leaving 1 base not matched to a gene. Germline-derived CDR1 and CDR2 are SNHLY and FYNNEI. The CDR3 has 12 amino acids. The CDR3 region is CASGLAGYEQFF. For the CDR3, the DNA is TGTGCCAGCGGACTAGCGGGATATGAGCAGTTCTTC.

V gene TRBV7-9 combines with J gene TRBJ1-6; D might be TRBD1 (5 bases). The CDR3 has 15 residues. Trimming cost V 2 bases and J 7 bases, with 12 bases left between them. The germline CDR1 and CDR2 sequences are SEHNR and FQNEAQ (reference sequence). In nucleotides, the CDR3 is TGTGCCAGCAGCTTACGGTCAGGGAGAAATTCACCCCTCCACTTT. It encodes CASSLRSGRNSPLHF.

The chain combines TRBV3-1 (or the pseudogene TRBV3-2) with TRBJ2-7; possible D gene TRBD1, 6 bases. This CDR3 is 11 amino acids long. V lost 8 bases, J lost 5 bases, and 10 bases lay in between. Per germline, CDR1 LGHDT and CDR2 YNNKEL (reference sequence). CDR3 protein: CASGRGNEQYF. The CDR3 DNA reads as TGTGCCAGCGGTAGGGGGAACGAGCAGTACTTC.